This passage covers 15 T cell receptor beta chains from one sample sequenced in a study of blood T cell repertoires in COVID-19. The data were produced by immunoSEQ multiplex PCR, yet TCRdb's version contains in-frame clones alone and is incomplete. In the table there are fewer than 120,000 clones, approximately 79% of which are singletons. The specimen was peripheral blood. Receptors were obtained from a woman of 80 years or more with active or convalescent COVID-19.

This clone appeared once. The chain is built from TRBV5-1 and TRBJ1-3; D is unclear. The CDR3 runs to 15 residues. Deletions cut 3 bases from V and 0 bases from J, with 10 bases between. Germline V lookup: CDR1 SGHRS, CDR2 YFSETQ. DNA of the CDR3: TGCGCCAGCAGCTCGGACTCGAACTCTGGAAACACCATATATTTT. This codes for CASSSDSNSGNTIYF.

V gene TRBV5-1 combines with J gene TRBJ1-5; D not certain. Trimming pared 0 bases from V and 0 bases from J, leaving 7 bases between. Germline V CDR1 and CDR2: SGHRS, YFSETQ. The CDR3 length is 15 residues. CDR3 loop: CASSLDVSSNQPQHF. Written as DNA, the CDR3 is TGCGCCAGCAGCTTGGACGTTAGTAGCAATCAGCCCCAGCATTTT.

V and J are TRBV5-1 and TRBJ2-5; TRBD2 matches 9 bases. This CDR3 contains 14 residues. CDR1 and CDR2 from the germline V gene are SGHRS and YFSETQ. J was trimmed by 2 bases and V by 8 bases; bases with no gene match: 7. The CDR3 here is CASAVLAGQETQYF. The CDR3 nucleotides read TGCGCCAGTGCTGTCCTAGCGGGACAAGAGACCCAGTACTTC.

The chain combines TRBV7-3 with TRBJ2-3; TRBD2 might be the D (6 bases). CDR1 is SGHTA, CDR2 FQGTGA, per germline. Between the trimmed V and J ends, which lost 2 bases and 0 bases, there was a span of 6 bases. This CDR3 is built from 14 residues. The CDR3 DNA sequence: TGTGCCAGCAGCTTAGGGACTAGCACAGATACGCAGTATTTT. Its translation: CASSLGTSTDTQYF.

This chain links TRBV18 with TRBJ2-1, with a weak D call TRBD2 (6 bases). The germline CDR1 and CDR2 sequences are KGHSH and LQKENI. The CDR3 is 16 amino acids. V lost 3 bases to trimming and J lost 0 bases, with 12 bases between them. CDR3 residues: CASSPGGVPSYNEQFF. In DNA form, the CDR3 reads TGTGCCAGCTCACCGGGGGGAGTCCCCTCCTACAATGAGCAGTTCTTC.

The sample holds a few counts of this clone. The chain has TRBV5-1 and TRBJ1-4; TRBD1 aligns across 8 bases. V gave up 0 bases and J gave up 1 base; unmatched junction bases: 5. This CDR3 contains 17 residues. The V gene's germline CDR1 is SGHRS and CDR2 YFSETQ. The CDR3 nucleotides are TGCGCCAGCAGCTTGGGCAGGGGGCAAGGAACTAATGAAAAACTGTTTTTT. Translated, it gives CASSLGRGQGTNEKLFF. Together with reference TRBV5-1 and TRBJ1-4, the CDR3 gives the full variable domain: KAGVTQTPRYLIKTRGQQVTLSCSPISGHRSVSWYQQTPGQGLQFLFEYFSETQRNKGNFPGRFSGRQFSNSRSEMNVSTLELGDSALYLCASSLGRGQGTNEKLFFGSGTQLSVL.

The V gene is TRBV9, the J gene TRBJ2-5; 13 bases match TRBD2. V was pared by 4 bases and J by 5 bases, with 8 bases of the junction left unmatched. Germline values: CDR1 SGDLS, CDR2 YYNGEE. The CDR3 loop spans 16 amino acids. This chain's CDR3 is CASSPGLAGAWETQYF. CDR3 bases: TGTGCCAGCAGCCCTGGACTAGCGGGAGCTTGGGAGACCCAGTACTTC. Full variable domain (missing parts from reference TRBV9 and TRBJ2-5): DSGVTQTPKHLITATGQRVTLRCSPRSGDLSVYWYQQSLDQGLQFLIQYYNGEERAKGNILERFSAQQFPDLHSELNLSSLELGDSALYFCASSPGLAGAWETQYFGPGTRLLVL.

V usage is TRBV29-1 and J usage is TRBJ2-5; D not resolved. This CDR3 has 14 residues. V gave up 6 bases and J gave up 0 bases, with 14 bases separating them. Germline V gene data show CDR1 as SQVTM and CDR2 as ANQGSEA. Here the CDR3 reads CSVGGSNYQETQYF. The DNA of the CDR3 is TGCAGCGTAGGCGGCAGTAATTACCAAGAGACCCAGTACTTC.

The rearrangement links TRBV3-1 (or the pseudogene TRBV3-2) to TRBJ1-2; TRBD1 matches at 8 bases. The germline CDR1 and CDR2 sequences are LGHDT and YNNKEL (reference sequence). The CDR3 sequence is 15 residues long. Trimming at V came to 1 base and at J to 3 bases, leaving 4 bases not matched to a gene. CDR3 DNA sequence: TGTGCCAGCAGCCAAGCGACAGGGGTGTACTATGGCTACACCTTC. It encodes CASSQATGVYYGYTF.

The DNA of the CDR3 is TGTGCCAGCGAGGGTGGTGATAGCTCCTACGAGCAGTACTTC. Encoded protein: CASEGGDSSYEQYF. The rearrangement uses TRBV5-6 and TRBJ2-7; D may be TRBD2 (5 bases). V was pared by 7 bases and J by 0 bases, with 14 bases between. In germline, CDR1 is SGHDT, CDR2 YYEEEE. CDR3 length: 14 amino acids.

The rearrangement uses TRBV6-5 and TRBJ2-7; D gene uncertain. Germline V gene lookup returns CDR1 MNHEY and CDR2 SVGAGI. The CDR3 runs to 13 residues. Trimming stripped 6 bases from V and 2 bases from J, with 11 bases between. The CDR3 protein is CASRLSLTYEQYF. The CDR3 DNA follows: TGTGCCAGCAGGCTCAGTCTTACCTACGAGCAGTACTTC.

The gene calls are TRBV19 and TRBJ1-2; D ambiguous. The CDR3 extends over 14 amino acids. V lost 3 bases and J 3 bases, leaving 11 bases between the germline ends. Germline CDR1 LNHDA, CDR2 SQIVND (reference sequence). The CDR3, as DNA: TGTGCCAGTAGTATTATTCCAGAAGACTATGGCTACACCTTC. Its translation: CASSIIPEDYGYTF.

This clone came up a few times. This chain uses TRBV18 with TRBJ2-6; D possibly corresponds to TRBD1 (8 bases). CDR1 is KGHSH, CDR2 LQKENI, per germline. The CDR3 sequence is 17 residues long. The V and J ends lost 5 bases and 4 bases respectively, with 18 bases between them. CDR3 in amino acids: CASSERDRLAGANVLTF. The CDR3 bases are TGTGCCAGCTCAGAGCGGGACAGGCTTGCCGGGGCCAACGTCCTGACTTTC.

The CDR3 reads CATSDPRDRAEETQYF. The CDR3 region has the DNA TGTGCCACCAGTGACCCTCGGGACAGGGCAGAAGAGACCCAGTACTTC. The chain couples TRBV24-1 to TRBJ2-5, with TRBD1 matching 9 bases. The CDR3 runs to 16 residues. CDR1 is KGHDR and CDR2 is SFDVKD in the germline V gene. The junction had 8 bases not matched to a gene; V was cut back by 4 bases and J by 3 bases.

V is TRBV12-5 and J is TRBJ1-1; 8 bases are a match to TRBD1. This CDR3 is 14 amino acids long. V shed 1 base and J 4 bases; nucleotides not matched to a gene: 2. Germline values: CDR1 LGHNT, CDR2 FRNRAP. The CDR3 DNA follows: TGTGCTAGTGGTTTGGGAGACAGGGGCACTGAAGCTTTCTTT. Encoded protein: CASGLGDRGTEAFF.